The present T cell receptor beta chain was sequenced within a study of T cells in Graves' hyperthyroidism and ophthalmopathy. Points from the study as a whole: Blood shared most expanded thyroid clonotypes above 0.001. The model's output predicted ophthalmopathy at a median of 6.5 months prior to onset.

The CDR3 regions of TCR beta were amplified from RNA transcripts. With the HTBI primer set, the TCR CDR3 went through a first round of RT-PCR. TCRdb analysed the multiplex PCR reads with MiXCR anew, one entry per CDR3 protein. The sample includes 550,000 to 700,000 distinct CDR3 sequences, just over 45% of them seen just once. Reasons for excluding patients were uncontrolled infection, other autoimmune disease, pregnancy or lactation. Based on clinical symptoms, serum thyroxine and TRAb, thyroid ultrasound and orbital computed tomography, diagnoses were reached. The CDR3 runs 14 residues. With 5 bases removed from V and 2 bases from J, the gap between germline ends came to 10 bases. Germline assignment: CDR1 SNHLY and CDR2 FYNNEI. This clonotype was recorded a few times. Its antigen is unidentified.

The receptor's source is an adult woman with Graves' disease, either hyperthyroidism or ophthalmopathy (not recorded which). Material: peripheral blood or thyroid tissue (not recorded which). The chain is built from TRBV2 and TRBJ1-5; D is ambiguous. The CDR3 is CASSYSAGNQPQHF. CDR3 DNA: TGTGCCAGCAGTTACTCGGCGGGCAATCAGCCCCAGCATTTT.